This T cell receptor (beta chain) was documented in a study of blood T cell repertoires in COVID-19 (dated by TCRdb to between 2020 and 2021). In the study overall: The collaborator samples originated in the United States, Italy and Spain and spanned the acute and convalescent phases of COVID-19. Nearly every sample came with metadata listing a de-identified subject ID, COVID-19 status, age in years and sex. Where HLA class I and class II types were available, the types were taken from metadata supplied by the sample provider, not from assay-based typing. The repertoires were released in a freely available public database meant as a resource for research on the immune response to SARS-CoV-2. The dataset comprised deeply sampled blood TCRbeta repertoires from subjects exposed to, actively infected with, or recovered from COVID-19. Samples came from the ongoing ImmuneRACE study (first 160 participants) plus 1,254 subjects from 6 global collaborators. The material from the prospective study consisted of cDNA or gDNA derived from T cells, B-cell-depleted T cells, or PBMCs.

Trimming accounts for 0 bases at V and 6 bases at J, while the number of junction bases matched to no gene is 4. CDR1 and CDR2 are drawn from the germline V gene: SNHLY, FYNNEI. Reading from cysteine to phenylalanine, the CDR3 counts 14 amino acids. Of the read, only the CDR3 DNA is kept; its 42 bases are in frame from base 1. What the authors observed across the whole study: Clinical and demographic metadata were provided uncurated, with the amount varying by source and participant.

Enrolling through a virtual design, the prospective study's participants ranged in age from roughly 18 to 95 years and lived across 20 to 30 United States geographic areas. In the prospective study, participants were assigned to cohorts based on the clinical history participants reported in a screening survey and a study questionnaire. Recovered participants in ImmuneRACE Cohort 3 were defined as having two consecutive negative NP/OP PCR tests, clearance from a healthcare professional, or resolution of symptoms. In the prospective study, whole blood, serum and a nasopharyngeal or oropharyngeal swab were collected from each participant by mobile phlebotomists. Participants in the prospective study had the option to provide additional blood draws and questionnaires over an approximately two-month period. Blood samples from the prospective study were shipped frozen or at room temperature prior to DNA extraction.

Details on this clone: The target of this receptor is not known. There are no base qualities to consult, and no much larger clone falls within one base.

The immunoSEQ Assay, a bias-controlled multiplex PCR, was used to amplify TCRbeta CDR3 regions from genomic DNA. In the original analysis: Nucleated cell counts per sample were estimated from amplification of reference gene primers within the assay. Sequence reads were collapsed and filtered to measure the absolute abundance of every unique TCRbeta CDR3 rearrangement. Productive Simpson clonality was computed per sample as the square root of Simpson's diversity index over productive rearrangements. Here the immuneACCESS table is served through TCRdb, limited to in-frame sequences with V and J called. Missing clones are a known gap in these copies; in checked studies unresolved V genes cover under half, and the rest lacks a known reason. D and trimming were read from the DNA, whereas the V and J calls and clone size are those reported in that table. This sample comprises a few hundred thousand clones, more than 75% of them detected only once. The top ten clones comprise approximately 1% of the sample.

The receptor chain draws on TRBV2 and TRBJ1-2; the central 7 bases match TRBD1. The sequencing sample was made of PBMCs or T cells enriched from blood (not recorded which). This receptor was obtained from a woman aged 25 to 39 who had recovered from COVID-19. The CDR3 has the sequence CASSEAGQLDGYTF. The sequence in DNA is TGTGCCAGCAGTGAAGCGGGACAGCTCGATGGCTACACCTTC.